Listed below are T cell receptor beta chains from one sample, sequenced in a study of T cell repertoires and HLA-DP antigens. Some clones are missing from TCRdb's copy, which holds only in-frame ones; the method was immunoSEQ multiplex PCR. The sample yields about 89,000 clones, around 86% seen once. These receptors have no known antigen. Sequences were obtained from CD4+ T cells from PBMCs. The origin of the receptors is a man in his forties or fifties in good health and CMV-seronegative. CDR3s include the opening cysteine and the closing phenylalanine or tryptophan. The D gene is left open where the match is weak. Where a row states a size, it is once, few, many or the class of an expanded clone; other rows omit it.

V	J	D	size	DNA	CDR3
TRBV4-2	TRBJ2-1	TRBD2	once	TGTGCCAGCAGCCCCGCCGGAGCGGGGGGGCAGTATGAGCAGTTCTTC	CASSPAGAGGQYEQFF
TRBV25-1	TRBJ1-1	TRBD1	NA	TGTGCCAGCAGTGGGACCAGGGGGTCAGGGCTGAACACTGAAGCTTTCTTT	CASSGTRGSGLNTEAFF
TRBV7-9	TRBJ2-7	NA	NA	TGTGCCAGCAGCTTATGGGATCTTCAGGAGCAGTACTTC	CASSLWDLQEQYF
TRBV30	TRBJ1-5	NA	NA	TGTGCCTGGGCCCAAAACGGAAATCAGCCCCAGCATTTT	CAWAQNGNQPQHF
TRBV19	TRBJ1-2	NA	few	TGTGCCAGTAGAGGATATGGCTACACCTTC	CASRGYGYTF
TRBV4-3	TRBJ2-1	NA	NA	TGCGCCAGCAGCCGGGAAGGTGGGGGATCTTACAATGAGCAGTTCTTC	CASSREGGGSYNEQFF
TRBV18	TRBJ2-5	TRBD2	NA	TGTGCCAGCTCACCACGTCTAGCGGACCAAGAGACCCAGTACTTC	CASSPRLADQETQYF
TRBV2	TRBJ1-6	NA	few	TGTGCCAGCAGTGCGTTGACTGGACCGAATTCACCCCTCCACTTT	CASSALTGPNSPLHF
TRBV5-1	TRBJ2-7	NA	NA	TGCGCCAGCAGCAGTTACGGAGGAATCAACTCCTACGAGCAGTACTTC	CASSSYGGINSYEQYF
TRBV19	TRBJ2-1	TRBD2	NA	TGTGCCAGTAGGGGGGGACTAGCGGGCGGCACGAGCGGGCGGTACAATGAGCAGTTCTTC	CASRGGLAGGTSGRYNEQFF
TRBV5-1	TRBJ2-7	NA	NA	TGCGCCAGCAGCTTGGATGGTGGGGCCTCCTACGAGCAGTACTTC	CASSLDGGASYEQYF
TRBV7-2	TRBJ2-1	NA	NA	TGTGCCAGCAGCTTCTTCGGGGATGAGCAGTTCTTC	CASSFFGDEQFF
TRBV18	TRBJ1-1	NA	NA	TGTGCCAGCTCCAACAGGGAGATTACTGAAGCTTTCTTT	CASSNREITEAFF
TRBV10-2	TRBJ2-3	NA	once	TGCGCCAGCAGTGTGGCCAGGGCTAGCACAGATACGCAGTATTTT	CASSVARASTDTQYF
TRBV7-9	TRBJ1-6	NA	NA	TGTGCCAGCAGCTTAGACACGGGCGTGACCCTCCACTTT	CASSLDTGVTLHF
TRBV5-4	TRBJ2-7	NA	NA	TGTGCCAGCAGCTTGGGGCCGGGGGGCCCTCCTTCCTACGAGCAGTACTTC	CASSLGPGGPPSYEQYF
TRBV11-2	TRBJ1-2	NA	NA	TGTGCCAGCAGCCAGAGACAGGTTAACTATGGCTACACCTTC	CASSQRQVNYGYTF
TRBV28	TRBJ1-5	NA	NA	TGTGCCAGCAGTCCTGGTGGCCCCAATCAGCCCCAGCATTTT	CASSPGGPNQPQHF
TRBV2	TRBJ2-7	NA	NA	TGTGCCAGCAGCCGGGACTCCTACGAGCAGTACTTC	CASSRDSYEQYF
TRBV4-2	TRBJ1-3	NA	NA	TGTGCCAGCAGCCAAGATTTGTGGCAGGGTATCTCTGGAAACACCATATATTTT	CASSQDLWQGISGNTIYF
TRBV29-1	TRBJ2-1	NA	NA	TGCAGCGCCCCAAGCCCGGGGAGATACAATGAGCAGTTCTTC	CSAPSPGRYNEQFF